This T cell receptor (beta chain) came from a study of blood T cell repertoires in COVID-19. Whole-study context: Material from acute and convalescent COVID-19 was sourced from the United States, Italy and Spain.

This clone was seen once. The germline CDR1 and CDR2 sequences are LGHDT and YNNKEL (reference sequence). There are 15 residues in the CDR3. V lost 0 bases to trimming and J lost 5 bases, with 13 bases between them. TCRdb's copy holds only in-frame clones and misses some; the assay was immunoSEQ multiplex PCR. The sample shows some 83,000 clones, 65% to 85% of them seen only once. The chain employs TRBV3-1 (or the pseudogene TRBV3-2) and TRBJ2-5; D is perhaps TRBD2 (6 bases). This receptor was identified in a man in his fifties or sixties with active or convalescent COVID-19. The sequenced sample was peripheral blood. CDR3 in DNA: TGTGCCAGCAGCCAAGATCCGAGGAGCGGGGAGACCCAGTACTTC. It encodes CASSQDPRSGETQYF.